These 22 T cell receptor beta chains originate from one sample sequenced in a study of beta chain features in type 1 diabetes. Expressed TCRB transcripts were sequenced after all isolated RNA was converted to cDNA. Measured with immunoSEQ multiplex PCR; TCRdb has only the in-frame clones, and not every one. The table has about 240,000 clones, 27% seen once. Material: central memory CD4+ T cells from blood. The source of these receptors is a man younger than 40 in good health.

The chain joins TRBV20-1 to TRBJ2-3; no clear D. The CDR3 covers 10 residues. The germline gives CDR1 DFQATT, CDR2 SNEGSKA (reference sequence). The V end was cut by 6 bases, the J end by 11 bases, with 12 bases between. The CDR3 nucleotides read TGCAGTGCCCCGGGCTATAAGCAGTATTTT. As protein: CSAPGYKQYF.

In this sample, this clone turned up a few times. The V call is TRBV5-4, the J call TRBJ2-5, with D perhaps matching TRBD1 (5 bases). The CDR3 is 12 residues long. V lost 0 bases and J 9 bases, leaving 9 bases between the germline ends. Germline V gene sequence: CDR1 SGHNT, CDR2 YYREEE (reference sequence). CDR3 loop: CASSLEVGAQYF. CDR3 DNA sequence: TGTGCCAGCAGCTTGGAAGTAGGGGCCCAGTACTTC.

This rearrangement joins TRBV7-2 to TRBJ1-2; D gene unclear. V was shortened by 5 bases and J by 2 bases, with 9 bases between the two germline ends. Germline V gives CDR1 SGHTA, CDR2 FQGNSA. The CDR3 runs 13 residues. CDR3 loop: CASSEGINYGYTF. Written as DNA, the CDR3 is TGTGCCAGCAGCGAAGGGATCAACTATGGCTACACCTTC.

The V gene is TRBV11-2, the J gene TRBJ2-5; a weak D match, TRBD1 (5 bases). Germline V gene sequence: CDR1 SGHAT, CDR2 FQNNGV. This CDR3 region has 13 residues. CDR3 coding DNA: TGTGCGACCCAACGGGCTAGGGGAGAGACCCAGTACTTC. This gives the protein CATQRARGETQYF.

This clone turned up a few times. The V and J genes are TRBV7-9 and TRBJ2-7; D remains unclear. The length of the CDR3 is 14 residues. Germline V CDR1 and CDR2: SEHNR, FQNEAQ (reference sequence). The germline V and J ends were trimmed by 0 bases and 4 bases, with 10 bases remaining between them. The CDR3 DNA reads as TGTGCCAGCAGCTTAGCAGGGATGTCATACGAGCAGTACTTC. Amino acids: CASSLAGMSYEQYF. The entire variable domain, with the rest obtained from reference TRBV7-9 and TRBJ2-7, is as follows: DTGVSQNPRHKITKRGQNVTFRCDPISEHNRLYWYRQTLGQGPEFLTYFQNEAQLEKSRLLSDRFSAERPKGSFSTLEIQRTEQGDSAMYLCASSLAGMSYEQYFGPGTRLTVT.

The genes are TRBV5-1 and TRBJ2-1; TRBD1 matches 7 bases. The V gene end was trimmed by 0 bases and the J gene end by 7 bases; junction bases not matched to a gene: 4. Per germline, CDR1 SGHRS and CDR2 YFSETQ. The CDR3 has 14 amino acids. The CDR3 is CASSLDRGRNEQFF. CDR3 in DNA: TGCGCCAGCAGCTTGGACAGGGGTAGGAATGAGCAGTTCTTC.

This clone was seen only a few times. DNA of the CDR3: TGTGCCAGCAATCTAGGAGGGGGCACAGATACGCAGTATTTT. It is translated as CASNLGGGTDTQYF. The chain has TRBV6-1 and TRBJ2-3; a possible D gene is TRBD2 (6 bases). Germline values: CDR1 MNHNS, CDR2 SASEGT. The CDR3 loop spans 14 amino acids. Trimming pared 7 bases from V and 1 base from J, leaving 12 bases between.

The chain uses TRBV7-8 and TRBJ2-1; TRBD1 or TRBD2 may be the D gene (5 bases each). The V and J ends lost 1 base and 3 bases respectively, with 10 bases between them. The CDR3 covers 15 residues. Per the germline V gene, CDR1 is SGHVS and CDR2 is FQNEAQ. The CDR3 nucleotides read TGTGCCAGCAGCTTAGAGGGGACGAACTACAATGAGCAGTTCTTC. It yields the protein CASSLEGTNYNEQFF.

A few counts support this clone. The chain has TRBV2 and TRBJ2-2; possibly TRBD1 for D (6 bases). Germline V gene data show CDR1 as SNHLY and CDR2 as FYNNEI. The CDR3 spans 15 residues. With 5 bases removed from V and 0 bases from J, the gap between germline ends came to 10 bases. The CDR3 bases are TGTGCCAGCAGTTCAAGGGGGTCGAACACCGGGGAGCTGTTTTTT. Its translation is CASSSRGSNTGELFF.

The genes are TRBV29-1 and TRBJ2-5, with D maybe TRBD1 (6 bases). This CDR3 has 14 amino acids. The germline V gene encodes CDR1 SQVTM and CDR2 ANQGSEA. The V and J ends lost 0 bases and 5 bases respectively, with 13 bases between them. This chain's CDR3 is CSVEDQGLGETQYF. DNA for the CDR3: TGCAGCGTTGAAGATCAGGGGTTAGGGGAGACCCAGTACTTC.

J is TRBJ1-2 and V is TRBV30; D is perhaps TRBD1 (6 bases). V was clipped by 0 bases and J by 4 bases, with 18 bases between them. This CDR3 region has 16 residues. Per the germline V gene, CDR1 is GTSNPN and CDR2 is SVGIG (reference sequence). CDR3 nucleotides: TGTGCCTGGAGTGTACTGGGACAAGGGGGATCCTATGGCTACACCTTC. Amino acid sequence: CAWSVLGQGGSYGYTF.

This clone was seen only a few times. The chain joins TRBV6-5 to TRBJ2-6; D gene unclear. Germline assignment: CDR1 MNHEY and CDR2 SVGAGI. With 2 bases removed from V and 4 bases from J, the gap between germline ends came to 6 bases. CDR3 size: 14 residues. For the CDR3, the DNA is TGTGCCAGCAGTTACGGAACGGGGGCCAACGTCCTGACTTTC. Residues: CASSYGTGANVLTF.

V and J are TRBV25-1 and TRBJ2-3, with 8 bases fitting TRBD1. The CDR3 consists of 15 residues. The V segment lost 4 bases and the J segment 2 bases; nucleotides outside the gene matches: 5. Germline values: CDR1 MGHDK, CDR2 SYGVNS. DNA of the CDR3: TGTGCCAGCAGTGTCGGACAGGGCTACACAGATACGCAGTATTTT. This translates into CASSVGQGYTDTQYF.

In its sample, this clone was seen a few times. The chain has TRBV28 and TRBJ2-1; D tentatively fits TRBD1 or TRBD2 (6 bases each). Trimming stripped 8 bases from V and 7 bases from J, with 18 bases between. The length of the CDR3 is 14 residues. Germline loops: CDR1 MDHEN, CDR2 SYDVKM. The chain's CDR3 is CASGGGTVGNEQFF. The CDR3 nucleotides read TGTGCCAGCGGGGGCGGGACCGTTGGAAATGAGCAGTTCTTC.

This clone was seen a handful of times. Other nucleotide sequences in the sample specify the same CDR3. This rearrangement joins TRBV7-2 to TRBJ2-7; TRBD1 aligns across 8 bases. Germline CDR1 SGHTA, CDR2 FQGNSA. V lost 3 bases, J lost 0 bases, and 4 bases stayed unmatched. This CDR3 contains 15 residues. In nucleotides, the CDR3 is TGTGCCAGCAGCTTTGGACAGGGTAGCTCCTACGAGCAGTACTTC. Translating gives CASSFGQGSSYEQYF.

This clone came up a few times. The CDR3 bases are TGTGCCAGCAGCTTCGCCGGGACCTCTAACACCGGGGAGCTGTTTTTT. Its translation: CASSFAGTSNTGELFF. The rearrangement joins TRBV7-2 to TRBJ2-2; D tentatively fits TRBD1 or TRBD2 (5 bases each). CDR3 length: 16 amino acids. Trimming removed 3 bases from V and 2 bases from J, with 13 bases in between. Per germline, CDR1 SGHTA and CDR2 FQGNSA.

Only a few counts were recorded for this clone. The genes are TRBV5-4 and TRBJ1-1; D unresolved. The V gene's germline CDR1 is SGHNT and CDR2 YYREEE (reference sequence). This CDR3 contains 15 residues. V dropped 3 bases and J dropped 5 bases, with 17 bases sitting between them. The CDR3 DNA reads TGTGCCAGCAGCTCCCCCCCTTTAAGTGGGACTGAAGCTTTCTTT. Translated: CASSSPPLSGTEAFF.

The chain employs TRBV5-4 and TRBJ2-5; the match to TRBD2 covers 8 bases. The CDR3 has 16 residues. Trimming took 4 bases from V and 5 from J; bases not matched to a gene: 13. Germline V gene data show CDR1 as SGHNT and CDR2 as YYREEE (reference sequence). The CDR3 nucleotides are TGTGCCAGCAGCCGGGGAAGGGGACTAGGTGTGGAGACCCAGTACTTC. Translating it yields CASSRGRGLGVETQYF.

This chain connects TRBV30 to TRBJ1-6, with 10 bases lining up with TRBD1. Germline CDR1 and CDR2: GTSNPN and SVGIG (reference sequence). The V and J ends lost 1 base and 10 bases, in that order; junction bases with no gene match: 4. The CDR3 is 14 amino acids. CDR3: CAWSGGQGKSPLHF. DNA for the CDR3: TGTGCCTGGAGTGGGGGACAGGGGAAATCACCCCTCCACTTT.

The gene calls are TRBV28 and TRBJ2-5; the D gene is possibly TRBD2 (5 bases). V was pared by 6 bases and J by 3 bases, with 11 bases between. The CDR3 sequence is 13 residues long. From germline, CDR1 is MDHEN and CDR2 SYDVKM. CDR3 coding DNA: TGTGCCAGCAGGCTAGGAGGAGAAGAGACCCAGTACTTC. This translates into CASRLGGEETQYF.

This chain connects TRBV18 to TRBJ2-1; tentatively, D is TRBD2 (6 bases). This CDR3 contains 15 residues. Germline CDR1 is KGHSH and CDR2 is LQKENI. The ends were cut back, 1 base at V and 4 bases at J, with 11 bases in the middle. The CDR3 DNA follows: TGTGCCAGCTCACCACGGTCTAGCGAATACAATGAGCAGTTCTTC. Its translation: CASSPRSSEYNEQFF.

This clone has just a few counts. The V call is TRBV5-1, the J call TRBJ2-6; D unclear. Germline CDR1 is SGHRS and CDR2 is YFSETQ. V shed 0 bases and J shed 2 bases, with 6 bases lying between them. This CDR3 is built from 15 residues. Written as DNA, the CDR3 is TGCGCCAGCAGCTTGGAGGTCGCTGGGGCCAACGTCCTGACTTTC. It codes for CASSLEVAGANVLTF. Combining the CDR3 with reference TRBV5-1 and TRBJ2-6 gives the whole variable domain KAGVTQTPRYLIKTRGQQVTLSCSPISGHRSVSWYQQTPGQGLQFLFEYFSETQRNKGNFPGRFSGRQFSNSRSEMNVSTLELGDSALYLCASSLEVAGANVLTFGAGSRLTVL.